The TCR beta chain under discussion was sequenced for a study of cytomegalovirus exposure and HLA in healthy donors. Study in general: Tens of millions of unique TCRs from HLA-typed donors were held in an early release of data.

Concerning this clone: Its antigen is still unknown.

General study points: TCR beta sequences reportedly predicted the HLA-A and HLA-B alleles of most subjects accurately. For most TCR beta V segments, an earlier analysis put the productive rate at about 87% or about 30% of the time.

The PCR contained 60 Vbeta and 13 Jbeta primers. Data came from immunoSEQ multiplex PCR; TCRdb stores just in-frame clones and leaves some out. The repertoire includes 60,000 to 100,000 clones, around 76% of them detected once, and 1.6% sits in the top ten. This CDR3 is built from 14 residues. CDR1 is MNHEY, CDR2 SVGAGI, per germline. Between the trimmed V and J ends, which lost 6 bases and 1 base, there was a span of 12 bases. This chain links TRBV6-5 with TRBJ1-1, with D possibly being TRBD1 (5 bases). The sample consisted of PBMCs. This sequence originates from a man aged 40-49 years in good health and CMV-seronegative. The CDR3 protein is CASRRGGGNTEAFF. The DNA of the CDR3 is TGTGCCAGCAGGCGGGGCGGGGGGAACACTGAAGCTTTCTTT.